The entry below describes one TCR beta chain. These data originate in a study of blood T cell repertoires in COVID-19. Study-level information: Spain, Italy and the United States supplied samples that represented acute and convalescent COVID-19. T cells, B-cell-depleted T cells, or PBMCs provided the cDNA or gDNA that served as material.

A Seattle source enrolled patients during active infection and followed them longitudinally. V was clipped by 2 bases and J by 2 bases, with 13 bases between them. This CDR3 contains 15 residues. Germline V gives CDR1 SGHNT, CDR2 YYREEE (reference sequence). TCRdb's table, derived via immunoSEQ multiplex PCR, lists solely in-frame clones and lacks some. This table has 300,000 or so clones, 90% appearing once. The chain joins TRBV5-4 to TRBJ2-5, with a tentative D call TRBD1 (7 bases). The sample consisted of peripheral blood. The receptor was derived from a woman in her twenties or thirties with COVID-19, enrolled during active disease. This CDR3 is CASSFEPGGQETQYF. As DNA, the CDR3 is TGTGCCAGCAGCTTTGAGCCAGGGGGGCAAGAGACCCAGTACTTC.